This T cell receptor (beta chain) was recovered during a study of blood T cells in healthy people across ages. Per the germline V gene, CDR1 is DFQATT and CDR2 is SNEGSKA (reference sequence). The CDR3 runs to 13 residues. Together with a sample-barcoded 5' primer, a J-beta primer mix was included in a second PCR lasting about 7 to 12 cycles. TCRdb used MiXCR to reprocess the 5' RACE reads, holding one entry per CDR3 protein. The sample yields some 1.5 million distinct CDR3 sequences, 28% seen once. Concerning this clonotype itself: A much more abundant neighbour one base away suggests this may be a read error.

This clonotype was sampled from a woman younger than 45 in good health. Sequences were obtained from blood. V and J are TRBV20-1 and TRBJ2-7, with TRBD2 matching 15 bases. CDR3 in amino acids: CSSSGTSGGKQYF. The DNA of the CDR3 is TGCAGCTCCTCCGGGACTAGCGGGGGGAAGCAGTACTTC.